Listed below are T cell receptor beta chains from one sample, sequenced in a study of radiotherapy plus CTLA-4 blockade in lung cancer. This table comes from immunoSEQ multiplex PCR, and its TCRdb copy is limited to in-frame clones, with some not included. Found here are roughly 59,000 clones, around 74% of them singletons; the top ten hold about 8.5%. The material was peripheral blood, obtained from a patient treated with radiotherapy plus ipilimumab. These receptors were obtained from a human donor with non-small cell lung cancer whose response to radiotherapy plus ipilimumab could not be evaluated. The CDR3 runs from the conserved cysteine through the conserved F or W. The D gene is left open where the match is weak. The listing skips clone size in some rows; elsewhere it reads once, few, many or a size class.

d_gene	j_gene	abundance	v_gene	CDR3nt	CDR3aa
NA	TRBJ2-5	once	TRBV9	TGTGCCAGCAGCGTAACAGGGTACCAAGAGACCCAGTACTTC	CASSVTGYQETQYF
TRBD1	TRBJ1-2	NA	TRBV7-2	TGTGCCAGCAGCTTACCGGGGACAGGGGGCTTTGGCTACACCTTC	CASSLPGTGGFGYTF
TRBD2	TRBJ2-3	NA	TRBV7-3	TGTGCCAGCAGCTTCCGACTAGCGGGAGTGACAGATACGCAGTATTTT	CASSFRLAGVTDTQYF
NA	TRBJ2-3	NA	TRBV18	TGTGCCAGCTCTCCACGCGGGGCAGATACGCAGTATTTT	CASSPRGADTQYF
NA	TRBJ2-7	NA	TRBV28	TGTGCCAGCGCCAGGGGCGGAACCTACGAGCAGTACTTC	CASARGGTYEQYF
NA	TRBJ2-1	NA	TRBV6-6	TGTGCCAGCAGTCCCCGGGTCTCTCGGGAGCAGTTCTTC	CASSPRVSREQFF
NA	TRBJ1-2	NA	TRBV6-5	TGTGCCAGCCAAGCAGGGGAGAACTATGGCTACACCTTC	CASQAGENYGYTF
TRBD1	TRBJ1-5	NA	TRBV27	TGTGCCAGGACCCGGGACAGGGTGCGCCGTCAGCCCCAGCATTTT	CARTRDRVRRQPQHF
TRBD1	TRBJ2-3	NA	TRBV30	TGTGCCTGGAGAGGGGACAGAGACACAGATACGCAGTATTTT	CAWRGDRDTDTQYF
NA	TRBJ2-1	NA	TRBV11-1	TGTGCCACCCGCGGCAAATGGGAGTACAATGAGCAGTTCTTC	CATRGKWEYNEQFF
NA	TRBJ1-3	NA	TRBV5-1	TGCGCCAGCAGTCTCTCGACAGATCACTCTGGAAACACCATATATTTT	CASSLSTDHSGNTIYF
TRBD2	TRBJ2-4	few	TRBV19	TGTGCCAGTAGTATAGCCGGGTTTAGCGGGAGGAAACTAGCCAAAAACATTCAGTACTTC	CASSIAGFSGRKLAKNIQYF
NA	TRBJ2-7	NA	TRBV5-6	TGTGCCAGCAGCTCCTTCCACACCTCCTACGAGCAGTACTTC	CASSSFHTSYEQYF
NA	TRBJ1-1	once	TRBV9	TGTGCCAGCAGCGTAGGCTCCCAACAGGGCCTTAACACTGAAGCTTTCTTT	CASSVGSQQGLNTEAFF
NA	TRBJ1-1	NA	TRBV9	TGTGCCAGCAGCCCTACTGAGAACACTGAAGCTTTCTTT	CASSPTENTEAFF
NA	TRBJ1-2	NA	TRBV27	TGTGCCAGCAGCACGTCCCTTCGCGGCAACCCTAACTATGGCTACACCTTC	CASSTSLRGNPNYGYTF
NA	TRBJ2-1	NA	TRBV5-4	TGTGCCAGCAGCTTGGCTTTGGGGGGGGCGTACGATGAGCAGTTCTTC	CASSLALGGAYDEQFF
TRBD1	TRBJ1-1	NA	TRBV27	TGTGCCAGCACCACGAGGTCAGGACAGGGACGAGGCACTGAAGCTTTCTTT	CASTTRSGQGRGTEAFF
TRBD2	TRBJ2-1	NA	TRBV6-6	TGTGCCAGCAGACGTCGGGGGGGGGCGAATGAGCAGTTCTTC	CASRRRGGANEQFF
NA	TRBJ1-1	NA	TRBV18	TGTGCCAGCTCACCACAGCCCATGAACACTGAAGCTTTCTTT	CASSPQPMNTEAFF
TRBD1	TRBJ1-2	NA	TRBV6-5	TGTGCCAGCAGTTACCTCAACAGGGGGCTCGACTATGGCTACACCTTC	CASSYLNRGLDYGYTF
NA	TRBJ1-6	NA	TRBV15	TGTGCCACCAGCAACCCCAAAGCGGGCTCCTATAATTCACCCCTCCACTTT	CATSNPKAGSYNSPLHF
TRBD1	TRBJ1-2	NA	TRBV27	TGTGCCAGTAGGAACAGGGGGCCCTATGGCTACACCTTC	CASRNRGPYGYTF
NA	TRBJ1-1	NA	TRBV14	TGTGCCAGCAGCCCCCGCCCGGACACGAACACTGAAGCTTTCTTT	CASSPRPDTNTEAFF
NA	TRBJ1-3	NA	TRBV19	TGTGCCAGTAGGAGTTTGGGCAGCAGAAACACCATATATTTT	CASRSLGSRNTIYF
NA	TRBJ2-5	NA	TRBV27	TGTGCCAGCAGTTTATACAGGCAGGGGATTGAGACCCAGTACTTC	CASSLYRQGIETQYF
TRBD1	TRBJ2-4	NA	TRBV18	TGTGCCAGCTCACCCCAGGGGGCGGCGGCCAAAAACATTCAGTACTTC	CASSPQGAAAKNIQYF
TRBD1	TRBJ1-2	few	TRBV18	TGTGCCAGCTCACCTGGACAGGGGGTTGGCTACACCTTC	CASSPGQGVGYTF
NA	TRBJ2-1	NA	TRBV19	TGTGCCAGTAGTACCCAGGAGGGGAATGAGCAGTTCTTC	CASSTQEGNEQFF
NA	TRBJ2-2	NA	TRBV15	TGTGCCACCAGCCCCTCGCTCAGGAAGGGGGATAAGGTAGTCGGGGAGCTGTTTTTT	CATSPSLRKGDKVVGELFF
NA	TRBJ2-3	NA	TRBV4-2	TGTGCCAGCAGCCAAGATGGCAGCGAAACCACAGATACGCAGTATTTT	CASSQDGSETTDTQYF
NA	TRBJ1-5	NA	TRBV4-1	TGCGCCAGCAGCCAAGATTCTTACTTTATCCAGCCCCAGCATTTT	CASSQDSYFIQPQHF
NA	TRBJ2-1	NA	TRBV11-3	TGTGCCAGCAGCTTGACCCCCGTGGCGGCCTCCTACAATGAGCAGTTCTTC	CASSLTPVAASYNEQFF
NA	TRBJ1-2	NA	TRBV4-1	TGCGCCAGCAGCCAACCTACAGGGACTATTAATGGCTACACCTTC	CASSQPTGTINGYTF
NA	TRBJ2-2	medium-sized	TRBV7-8	TGTGCCAGCAGCCGACAGAACACCGGGGAGCTGTTTTTT	CASSRQNTGELFF
NA	TRBJ1-1	NA	TRBV9	TGTGCCAGCAGCGTAGATCCGATCTTTGGGAGGGGCAGTGAAATTGAAGCTTTCTTT	CASSVDPIFGRGSEIEAFF
NA	TRBJ2-1	NA	TRBV21-1	TGTGCCAGCAGCACTCTAGCGCTTGAGCAGTTCTTC	CASSTLALEQFF
NA	TRBJ1-2	NA	TRBV11-2	TGTGCCAGCAGCTTAGAAACGGTCGGCTACACCTTC	CASSLETVGYTF
TRBD2	TRBJ2-7	many	TRBV19	TGTGCCAGGAATAGCGGGAGCTCCTACGAGCAGTACTTC	CARNSGSSYEQYF
NA	TRBJ1-2	NA	TRBV6-5	TGTGCCAGCAACTCCGGAAGGGGTTCCTATGGCTACACCTTC	CASNSGRGSYGYTF
TRBD1	TRBJ1-5	NA	TRBV6-6	TGTGCCAGCAGTTACTACAGGGGGTCCAATCAGCCCCAGCATTTT	CASSYYRGSNQPQHF
TRBD1	TRBJ1-1	NA	TRBV30	TGTGCCTGGAGTGTACGACAGGGCCGGGGGAACACTGAAGCTTTCTTT	CAWSVRQGRGNTEAFF
NA	TRBJ2-1	NA	TRBV25-1	TGTGCCAGCGGGCGGGACAGACCCTCCTACAATGAGCAGTTCTTC	CASGRDRPSYNEQFF
TRBD1	TRBJ1-6	NA	TRBV4-1	TGCGCCAGCAGCCAAGCTATGGTTTCCGGGAGGGGGCTGACGAATAATTCACCCCTCCACTTT	CASSQAMVSGRGLTNNSPLHF
NA	TRBJ1-5	NA	TRBV9	TGTGCCAGCAGCGTAGGTACTAATCAGCCCCAGCATTTT	CASSVGTNQPQHF
TRBD2	TRBJ2-1	NA	TRBV5-4	TGTGCCAGCAGACCGTCCTCCGGGGCGGGAGAGAAGTACAATGAGCAGTTCTTC	CASRPSSGAGEKYNEQFF
NA	TRBJ1-2	once	TRBV28	TGTGCCAGCAGTTTATGGGCAGAACGTCCTAGGCCTAACTATGGCTACACCTTC	CASSLWAERPRPNYGYTF
TRBD2	TRBJ2-3	NA	TRBV7-3	TGTGCCAGCAGCCAGGGACTAGCGGGGGTGGCGGCAGATACGCAGTATTTT	CASSQGLAGVAADTQYF
TRBD2	TRBJ2-7	NA	TRBV2	TGTGCCAGCAGTGGGGGACTAGCGGCCTACGAGCAGTACTTC	CASSGGLAAYEQYF
TRBD1	TRBJ1-2	NA	TRBV27	TGTGCCAGCAGTTCCTCACCACAGGGGGCGCGAAACTATGGCTACACCTTC	CASSSSPQGARNYGYTF
TRBD1	TRBJ2-5	NA	TRBV2	TGTGCCAGCAGCGGGGACAGACAAGAGACCCAGTACTTC	CASSGDRQETQYF
NA	TRBJ2-2	NA	TRBV5-1	TGCGCCAGCAGCTTGCAGGGATCAGGTCACGAGAGCACCGGGGAGCTGTTTTTT	CASSLQGSGHESTGELFF
NA	TRBJ1-4	few	TRBV6-5	TGTGCCAGCAGTTACTCTGGGGACAATGGTGAAAAACTGTTTTTT	CASSYSGDNGEKLFF
NA	TRBJ1-3	NA	TRBV6-5	TGTGCCAGCAGTTCAACGACAGATATGCGAAACACCATATATTTT	CASSSTTDMRNTIYF
NA	TRBJ2-5	NA	TRBV7-9	TGTGCCAGCAGCCGCGGACAGCGAGGGACCCAGTACTTC	CASSRGQRGTQYF
TRBD2	TRBJ2-5	NA	TRBV6-5	TGTGCCAGGGGGGGGGAGTTAATAGGGACCCAGTACTTC	CARGGELIGTQYF
NA	TRBJ2-7	NA	TRBV5-1	TGCGCCAGCAGCTTGGGTCCAGGGGAAATGTACGAGCAGTACTTC	CASSLGPGEMYEQYF
TRBD1	TRBJ1-2	NA	TRBV6-5	TGTGCCAGCAGTCCCTTGACAGGGGGAGGCTACACCTTC	CASSPLTGGGYTF